These 28 T cell receptor beta chains originate from one sample sequenced in a study of T cell clonotyping in hematopoietic cell transplantation. Produced via immunoSEQ multiplex PCR; TCRdb's table is partial and in-frame only. The sample gives some 10,000 clones, 95% to 98% of which show up once; 2% to 2.5% is in the top ten. This sample comprised peripheral blood mononuclear cells, obtained 100 days after allogeneic stem cell transplant. These TCRs come from a male patient aged 55-69 years who had an allogeneic stem cell transplant from a related donor, so the T cells may come from the graft donor. Some clones in this sample may be carry-over from other donors' samples.

This clone was detected only once. This chain joins TRBV6-1 and TRBJ2-5, with D perhaps given as TRBD1 or TRBD2 (5 bases each). With 6 bases removed from V and 0 bases from J, the gap between germline ends came to 11 bases. CDR3 size: 14 residues. Germline loops: CDR1 MNHNS, CDR2 SASEGT. The CDR3 sequence: CASRGPGHQETQYF. CDR3 DNA sequence: TGTGCCAGCAGGGGACCGGGGCACCAAGAGACCCAGTACTTC.

This chain uses TRBV30 with TRBJ1-5; D might be TRBD1 (5 bases). V was cut by 0 bases and J by 2 bases, with 17 bases left in between. The CDR3 has 17 amino acids. Germline-derived CDR1 and CDR2 are GTSNPN and SVGIG (reference sequence). CDR3 residues: CAWSVPFDSRGNQPQHF. The CDR3, as DNA: TGTGCCTGGAGTGTACCCTTCGACAGCAGAGGCAATCAGCCCCAGCATTTT.

The CDR3 nucleotides are TGTGCCAGCCCGGCCGGAGGGGAAGCTTTCTTT. Residues: CASPAGGEAFF. V and J are TRBV28 and TRBJ1-1; no reliable D call. The V end lost 8 bases, the J end lost 8 bases, and 12 bases lay between the germline ends. The CDR3 covers 11 residues. CDR1 and CDR2 (germline): MDHEN, SYDVKM.

The CDR3 protein is CASSLARGTGELFF. The DNA for the CDR3 is TGCGCCAGCAGCTTGGCACGAGGGACCGGGGAGCTGTTTTTT. The chain combines TRBV5-1 with TRBJ2-2, with a possible D match to TRBD2 (5 bases). The CDR3 totals 14 residues. V lost 0 bases and J 5 bases, leaving 8 bases between the germline ends. Germline assignment: CDR1 SGHRS and CDR2 YFSETQ.

The V gene is TRBV28, the J gene TRBJ1-4; weak D call: TRBD1 (6 bases). The germline gives CDR1 MDHEN, CDR2 SYDVKM. The CDR3 has 17 residues. V lost 6 bases to trimming and J lost 0 bases, with 17 bases between them. CDR3 protein: CASSNNREYATNEKLFF. The CDR3 bases are TGTGCCAGCAGCAACAACAGGGAATATGCAACTAATGAAAAACTGTTTTTT.

The rearrangement joins TRBV4-1 to TRBJ1-5, with unresolved D. The CDR3 runs to 13 residues. V lost 0 bases and J 6 bases, leaving 6 bases between the germline ends. CDR1 and CDR2 (germline): MGHRA, YSYEKL. DNA for the CDR3: TGCGCCAGCAGCCAAGATCCCATTCAGCCCCAGCATTTT. It encodes CASSQDPIQPQHF.

The chain carries TRBV18 and TRBJ1-2, with no clear D. The CDR3 extends over 14 amino acids. V lost 2 bases and J 4 bases, leaving 11 bases between the germline ends. Looked up from germline, CDR1 is KGHSH and CDR2 is LQKENI. The CDR3 DNA is TGTGCCAGCTCACCAGGGTGGCAGTCCTATGGCTACACCTTC. Translation gives CASSPGWQSYGYTF.

J is TRBJ2-7 and V is TRBV9, with 7 nucleotides matching TRBD1. J was trimmed by 2 bases and V by 3 bases; bases with no gene match: 8. Germline lookup yields CDR1 SGDLS and CDR2 YYNGEE. The CDR3 is 15 amino acids. The CDR3 DNA sequence: TGTGCCAGCAGCGCGGGGACAGACCTGGCCTACGAGCAGTACTTC. This sequence encodes CASSAGTDLAYEQYF.

The chain combines TRBV6-5 with TRBJ2-2; D is unresolved. The CDR3 runs 10 residues. The ends were cut back, 8 bases at V and 7 bases at J, with 5 bases in the middle. CDR1 and CDR2 (germline): MNHEY, SVGAGI. The CDR3 reads CASGRGELFF. In nucleotides, the CDR3 is TGTGCCAGCGGGCGCGGGGAGCTGTTTTTT.

The V call is TRBV7-8, the J call TRBJ1-4; D is perhaps TRBD1 (6 bases). The CDR3 has 13 amino acids. The germline gives CDR1 SGHVS, CDR2 FQNEAQ. The V and J ends lost 5 bases and 8 bases respectively, with 12 bases between them. The DNA for the CDR3 is TGTGCCAGCAGCCGACAGGCGAGAGAAAAACTGTTTTTT. This translates into CASSRQAREKLFF. The variable domain in full, completed from reference TRBV7-8 and TRBJ1-4, reads GAGVSQSPRYKVAKRGQDVALRCDPISGHVSLFWYQQALGQGPEFLTYFQNEAQLDKSGLPSDRFFAERPEGSVSTLKIQRTQQEDSAVYLCASSRQAREKLFFGSGTQLSVL.

This chain joins TRBV6-6 and TRBJ1-1; possibly TRBD1 for D (5 bases). CDR3 size: 13 residues. Germline assignment: CDR1 MNHNY and CDR2 SVGAGI (reference sequence). V was trimmed by 5 bases and J by 1 base, leaving 8 bases between them. As DNA, the CDR3 is TGTGCCAGCAGTCTCGACAGGAACACTGAAGCTTTCTTT. Translating gives CASSLDRNTEAFF.

The chain combines TRBV7-8 with TRBJ2-7; D call uncertain. The CDR3 runs 12 residues. V was pared by 3 bases and J by 6 bases, with 9 bases between. Germline V CDR1 and CDR2: SGHVS, FQNEAQ. The CDR3 DNA follows: TGTGCCAGCAGCTTCCGCCGAGGCGAGCAGTACTTC. Translated: CASSFRRGEQYF.

The J gene is TRBJ1-2, the V gene TRBV14; TRBD1 agrees at 8 bases. This CDR3 spans 16 amino acids. V shed 4 bases and J 1 base; nucleotides not matched to a gene: 8. Germline CDR1 SGHDN, CDR2 FVKESK. The CDR3 DNA sequence: TGTGCCAGCAGCCGAGTCCAGGGGGCGATTAACTATGGCTACACCTTC. It specifies CASSRVQGAINYGYTF.

V gene TRBV29-1 combines with J gene TRBJ2-3; maybe TRBD1 (6 bases). Between the trimmed V and J ends, which lost 6 bases and 1 base, there was a span of 11 bases. Germline lookup yields CDR1 SQVTM and CDR2 ANQGSEA. This CDR3 is built from 13 residues. CDR3 DNA: TGCAGCGTGGTCGCAGGGGGCACAGATACGCAGTATTTT. Translating it yields CSVVAGGTDTQYF.

The chain has TRBV27 and TRBJ2-7; TRBD2 agrees at 13 bases. With 5 bases clipped from V and 5 bases from J, the junction kept 6 bases outside the gene matches. Per germline, CDR1 MNHEY and CDR2 SMNVEV (reference sequence). The CDR3 spans 15 residues. The CDR3 DNA sequence: TGTGCCAGCAGTGCGGGACTAGCGGGGCTCGACGAGCAGTACTTC. Encoded protein: CASSAGLAGLDEQYF.

J is TRBJ2-7 and V is TRBV19; D remains ambiguous. This CDR3 spans 14 amino acids. V was shortened by 5 bases and J by 4 bases, with 15 bases between the two germline ends. Germline V CDR1 and CDR2: LNHDA, SQIVND (reference sequence). CDR3 sequence: CASSATLTVYEQYF. CDR3 nucleotide sequence: TGTGCCAGTAGTGCCACCCTGACGGTTTACGAGCAGTACTTC.

The V call is TRBV11-2, the J call TRBJ2-3, with D possibly being TRBD1 or TRBD2 (5 bases each). V was pared by 1 base and J by 5 bases, with 7 bases between. Germline loops: CDR1 SGHAT, CDR2 FQNNGV. The CDR3 spans 13 residues. The CDR3 protein is CASSLGGKDTQYF. The CDR3 region has the DNA TGTGCCAGCAGCTTAGGGGGGAAAGATACGCAGTATTTT.

This clone showed up just once. The chain employs TRBV28 and TRBJ2-7; D is possibly TRBD1 (6 bases). Between the trimmed V and J ends, which lost 5 bases and 7 bases, there was a span of 21 bases. CDR1 is MDHEN and CDR2 is SYDVKM in the germline V gene. There are 15 residues in the CDR3. CDR3 bases: TGTGCCAGCAGTCCCCCGACAGGCAACACGCGTGAGCAGTACTTC. This gives the protein CASSPPTGNTREQYF.

This chain connects TRBV11-2 to TRBJ1-5; no clear D. The CDR3 has 13 residues. With 4 bases removed from V and 4 bases from J, the gap between germline ends came to 8 bases. CDR1 is SGHAT and CDR2 is FQNNGV in the germline V gene. CDR3 loop: CASSWGRNQPQHF. The CDR3 DNA reads as TGTGCCAGCAGCTGGGGTAGAAATCAGCCCCAGCATTTT. The full variable domain, its missing parts supplied by reference TRBV11-2 and TRBJ1-5, is EAGVAQSPRYKIIEKRQSVAFWCNPISGHATLYWYQQILGQGPKLLIQFQNNGVVDDSQLPKDRFSAERLKGVDSTLKIQPAKLEDSAVYLCASSWGRNQPQHFGDGTRLSIL.

The chain has TRBV29-1 and TRBJ1-5; 9 positions agree with TRBD1. Germline assignment: CDR1 SQVTM and CDR2 ANQGSEA. J gave up 4 bases and V 6 bases, and 4 bases lay outside the gene matches. CDR3 length: 13 residues. Here the CDR3 DNA reads TGCAGCGTGGGGGACAGGGTGAATCAGCCCCAGCATTTT. It translates to CSVGDRVNQPQHF.

The V call is TRBV6-6, the J call TRBJ1-3; 8 bases align to TRBD1. This CDR3 comprises 16 residues. With V trimmed by 6 bases and J by 1 base, 8 bases remained unmatched. Germline loops: CDR1 MNHNY, CDR2 SVGAGI (reference sequence). The CDR3 protein is CASRARGLMSGNTIYF. For the CDR3, the DNA is TGTGCCAGCAGGGCCAGGGGGCTTATGTCTGGAAACACCATATATTTT.

J is TRBJ2-2 and V is TRBV5-1, with 7 nucleotides matching TRBD2. CDR3 length: 15 amino acids. The J segment lost 2 bases and the V segment lost 1 base, leaving 2 bases of the junction unmatched. Germline V gene sequence: CDR1 SGHRS, CDR2 YFSETQ. CDR3 in DNA: TGCGCCAGCAGCTTGCGGGGGGACAACACCGGGGAGCTGTTTTTT. The encoded protein is CASSLRGDNTGELFF.

The J gene is TRBJ1-5, the V gene TRBV5-4; D is unresolved. V lost 0 bases, J lost 3 bases, and 4 bases lay in between. Germline lookup yields CDR1 SGHNT and CDR2 YYREEE (reference sequence). The CDR3 contains 13 residues. The CDR3 reads CASSLDLNQPQHF. In nucleotides, the CDR3 is TGTGCCAGCAGCTTGGACCTCAATCAGCCCCAGCATTTT.

The rearrangement links TRBV6-1 to TRBJ2-2; weak D call: TRBD1 (6 bases). This CDR3 region has 15 residues. Germline V gene sequence: CDR1 MNHNS, CDR2 SASEGT. V was shortened by 5 bases and J by 1 base, with 11 bases between the two germline ends. This CDR3 reads CASSFGQRNTGELFF. CDR3 bases: TGTGCCAGCAGTTTTGGACAGCGGAACACCGGGGAGCTGTTTTTT.

This clone was seen a single time. V and J are TRBV7-2 and TRBJ1-2, with TRBD1 identical over 7 bases. CDR1 is SGHTA and CDR2 is FQGNSA in the germline V gene. The CDR3 contains 15 residues. The ends lost 5 bases at V and 4 bases at J; junction bases unmatched: 10. The CDR3 DNA follows: TGTGCCAGCAGCCCACGACAGGGAAGAGGCTATGGCTACACCTTC. It is translated as CASSPRQGRGYGYTF.

The rearrangement uses TRBV4-3 and TRBJ2-5; TRBD1 agrees at 8 bases. Unmatched junction bases numbered 10, after V lost 2 bases and J lost 5 bases. Germline V gene lookup returns CDR1 LGHNA and CDR2 YSLEER. The CDR3 has 16 amino acids. CDR3: CASSQLPTGGMETQYF. DNA for the CDR3: TGCGCCAGCAGCCAATTACCTACAGGGGGAATGGAGACCCAGTACTTC.

The genes are TRBV7-6 and TRBJ1-2, with a weak D call TRBD1 (5 bases). The germline V gene encodes CDR1 SGHVS and CDR2 FNYEAQ. The length of the CDR3 is 15 residues. Trimming cost V 1 base and J 6 bases, with 15 bases left between them. CDR3 bases: TGTGCCAGCAGCTTAGGTACCAGGGTTGAAAATGGCTACACCTTC. Its translation is CASSLGTRVENGYTF.

The chain joins TRBV18 to TRBJ1-2, with 7 bases that match TRBD1. The V gene's germline CDR1 is KGHSH and CDR2 LQKENI. J gave up 1 base and V 3 bases, and 2 bases lay outside the gene matches. CDR3 length: 14 residues. CDR3 region: CASSPGQDNYGYTF. The DNA for the CDR3 is TGTGCCAGCTCACCTGGACAGGATAACTATGGCTACACCTTC.